Shown below are 17 T cell receptor beta chains from a single sample sequenced in a study of technical replicates of blood from a handful of donors. Some clones are missing from TCRdb's copy, which holds only in-frame ones; the method was immunoSEQ multiplex PCR. The data show tens of thousands of clones, about 94% seen once. Material: T cells isolated from PBMCs. Receptor source: a human donor in good health.

This clone was counted between two and nine times. The chain links TRBV10-3 to TRBJ1-1; the D is unclear. This CDR3 is 13 amino acids long. V lost 3 bases and J lost 2, with 7 bases in between. CDR1 is ENHRY, CDR2 SYGVKD, per germline. The CDR3 here is CAISEGVNTEAFF. For the CDR3, the DNA is TGTGCCATCAGTGAAGGAGTTAACACTGAAGCTTTCTTT.

The CDR3 protein is CASSRVRDSNEQFF. CDR3 in DNA: TGTGCCAGCAGTAGAGTACGGGACTCGAATGAGCAGTTCTTC. This chain joins TRBV6-5 and TRBJ2-1, with D possibly being TRBD2 (6 bases). The CDR3 sequence is 14 residues long. Germline values: CDR1 MNHEY, CDR2 SVGAGI. V was trimmed by 5 bases and J by 7 bases, leaving 15 bases between them.

This chain uses TRBV6-5 with TRBJ2-1; possibly TRBD1 for D (6 bases). Trimming stripped 7 bases from V and 9 bases from J, with 19 bases between. Germline CDR1 MNHEY, CDR2 SVGAGI. The CDR3 loop spans 14 amino acids. CDR3 protein: CASTDRSRRGEQFF. The DNA of the CDR3 is TGTGCCAGCACCGACAGGTCTAGACGCGGTGAGCAGTTCTTC.

V and J are TRBV28 and TRBJ2-1; no definite D call. This CDR3 is 13 amino acids long. Trimming removed 2 bases from V and 4 bases from J, with 6 bases in between. Germline V gene lookup returns CDR1 MDHEN and CDR2 SYDVKM. The CDR3 loop is CASSLADYNEQFF. CDR3 DNA: TGTGCCAGCAGTTTAGCGGATTACAATGAGCAGTTCTTC.

The rearrangement uses TRBV30 and TRBJ2-7; tentatively, D is TRBD2 (5 bases). CDR3 length: 14 amino acids. Germline V gene data show CDR1 as GTSNPN and CDR2 as SVGIG (reference sequence). V was shortened by 0 bases and J by 7 bases, with 16 bases between the two germline ends. CDR3 DNA sequence: TGTGCCTGGAGTGTACTTAACGGGAATGATGAGCAGTACTTC. It specifies CAWSVLNGNDEQYF. Full variable domain (outside the CDR3, taken from reference TRBV30 and TRBJ2-7): SQTIHQWPATLVQPVGSPLSLECTVEGTSNPNLYWYRQAAGRGLQLLFYSVGIGQISSEVPQNLSASRPQDRQFILSSKKLLLSDSGFYLCAWSVLNGNDEQYFGPGTRLTVT.

The V gene is TRBV28, the J gene TRBJ1-1, with D perhaps TRBD1 (6 bases). This CDR3 has 13 residues. V was trimmed by 3 bases and J by 7 bases, leaving 12 bases between them. Germline CDR1 MDHEN, CDR2 SYDVKM. The DNA for the CDR3 is TGTGCCAGCAGTTTGGGGGCGGCCCTTGAAGCTTTCTTT. This encodes CASSLGAALEAFF.

This chain connects TRBV27 to TRBJ2-1, with 13 nucleotides matching TRBD2. With V trimmed by 1 base and J by 7 bases, 13 bases remained unmatched. The CDR3 spans 19 residues. Germline-derived CDR1 and CDR2 are MNHEY and SMNVEV (reference sequence). The CDR3 nucleotides are TGTGCCAGCAGTTTATTTTGGCCAGCCGGGACTAGCGGGAAGAATGAGCAGTTCTTC. Translated: CASSLFWPAGTSGKNEQFF.

This rearrangement joins TRBV7-9 to TRBJ2-5; 8 bases are shared with TRBD2. In germline, CDR1 is SEHNR, CDR2 FQNEAQ (reference sequence). J gave up 5 bases and V 0 bases, and 17 bases lay outside the gene matches. The CDR3 has 19 amino acids. The CDR3 loop is CASSLAAGKPGLGFETQYF. The CDR3 bases are TGTGCCAGCAGCTTAGCTGCGGGTAAACCGGGACTAGGTTTTGAGACCCAGTACTTC.

The chain carries TRBV5-4 and TRBJ2-7; D might be TRBD2 (5 bases). The CDR3 runs to 12 residues. Germline CDR1 is SGHNT and CDR2 is YYREEE (reference sequence). The ends were cut back, 5 bases at V and 7 bases at J, with 13 bases in the middle. The CDR3 here is CASSYNGVEQYF. CDR3 nucleotides: TGTGCCAGCAGTTACAACGGGGTGGAGCAGTACTTC.

The J gene is TRBJ2-7, the V gene TRBV5-6; D may be TRBD1 (6 bases). CDR3 length: 12 residues. V was trimmed by 5 bases and J by 4 bases, leaving 10 bases between them. The V gene's germline CDR1 is SGHDT and CDR2 YYEEEE. The CDR3 sequence: CASSYQGYEQYF. CDR3 DNA sequence: TGTGCCAGCAGTTATCAGGGGTACGAGCAGTACTTC. Full variable domain (remainder filled in from reference TRBV5-6 and TRBJ2-7): DAGVTQSPTHLIKTRGQQVTLRCSPKSGHDTVSWYQQALGQGPQFIFQYYEEEERQRGNFPDRFSGHQFPNYSSELNVNALLLGDSALYLCASSYQGYEQYFGPGTRLTVT.

V and J are TRBV4-1 and TRBJ2-7; tentatively, D is TRBD1 (5 bases). Germline lookup yields CDR1 MGHRA and CDR2 YSYEKL. V lost 3 bases, J lost 5 bases, and 14 bases lay in between. The CDR3 is 14 residues long. CDR3 nucleotide sequence: TGCGCCAGCAGCCAGGACATTTTCGAGGACGAGCAGTACTTC. Translating gives CASSQDIFEDEQYF.

The V gene is TRBV5-8, the J gene TRBJ2-7, with D perhaps TRBD1 (6 bases). Trimming cost V 3 bases and J 2 bases, with 12 bases left between them. Germline V gives CDR1 SGHTS, CDR2 YDEGEE. This CDR3 is 14 amino acids long. CDR3 residues: CASSSQGEAYEQYF. CDR3 in DNA: TGTGCCAGCAGCTCACAGGGTGAAGCCTACGAGCAGTACTTC.

The J gene is TRBJ2-5, the V gene TRBV27; tentatively, D is TRBD2 (5 bases). CDR1 is MNHEY and CDR2 is SMNVEV in the germline V gene (reference sequence). V was trimmed by 7 bases and J by 0 bases, leaving 9 bases between them. CDR3 length: 13 residues. The CDR3 coding sequence is TGTGCCAGCACCCCGAGGGACCAAGAGACCCAGTACTTC. It translates to CASTPRDQETQYF.

The chain has TRBV10-2 and TRBJ2-7; 11 bases align to TRBD2. The trim removed 7 bases at V and 3 bases at J, leaving 5 bases unmatched. The germline gives CDR1 WSHSY, CDR2 SAAADI. The CDR3 runs 14 residues. CDR3 nucleotides: TGCGCCAGCAAGGGGACTAGCGGATTCTACGAGCAGTACTTC. Amino acid sequence: CASKGTSGFYEQYF.

This clone is a singleton in its sample. The chain carries TRBV19 and TRBJ2-3; TRBD1 matches 7 bases. The V gene's germline CDR1 is LNHDA and CDR2 SQIVND (reference sequence). The CDR3 length is 16 residues. V shed 5 bases and J 2 bases; nucleotides not matched to a gene: 10. For the CDR3, the DNA is TGTGCCAGTAGTTCACGACAGGGTCCTTCCACAGATACGCAGTATTTT. Its protein is CASSSRQGPSTDTQYF.

In DNA form, the CDR3 reads TGTGCCAGCAGTAGGGGTGCCCGGGTTGGCTACACCTTC. Its translation: CASSRGARVGYTF. The chain employs TRBV27 and TRBJ1-2; D is possibly TRBD1 (5 bases). CDR1 MNHEY and CDR2 SMNVEV come from the germline V gene (reference sequence). Deletions cut 5 bases from V and 7 bases from J, with 14 bases between. The CDR3 covers 13 residues.

The chain joins TRBV13 to TRBJ2-2; 10 positions agree with TRBD1. CDR1 PRHDT and CDR2 FYEKMQ come from the germline V gene (reference sequence). V gave up 1 base and J gave up 5 bases; unmatched junction bases: 1. CDR3 length: 15 residues. In DNA form, the CDR3 reads TGTGCCAGCAGCTTAGCGGGACAGGGGACCGGGGAGCTGTTTTTT. As protein: CASSLAGQGTGELFF.